One and the same sample provided the 8 T cell receptor beta chains below, sequenced in a study of shared clonotypes between healthy human individuals. Libraries were prepared by immunoSEQ multiplex PCR; TCRdb keeps only in-frame clonotypes and omits some of them. This table holds approximately 470,000 clones, around 73% found once. Sequencing used PBMCs. These receptors originate from a woman between 40 and 50 years old in good health. Some clones in this sample may be carry-over from other donors' samples.

The chain combines TRBV7-9 with TRBJ2-7; either TRBD1 or TRBD2 may supply D (5 bases each). Germline V lookup: CDR1 SEHNR, CDR2 FQNEAQ (reference sequence). This CDR3 is 15 amino acids long. V was clipped by 0 bases and J by 2 bases, with 11 bases between them. The CDR3 is CASSLAEGQPYEQYF. The DNA of the CDR3 is TGTGCCAGCAGCTTAGCCGAGGGGCAACCCTACGAGCAGTACTTC.

The chain carries TRBV29-1 and TRBJ2-7; 9 bases are shared with TRBD2. The CDR3 is 17 residues long. Germline V gene data show CDR1 as SQVTM and CDR2 as ANQGSEA. V shed 0 bases, J shed 7 bases, and the junction held 16 bases outside the gene matches. The CDR3 DNA reads TGCAGCGTTGAAGATCAGGTAGCGGGAGTCAAGGTTGGGGAGCAGTACTTC. As protein: CSVEDQVAGVKVGEQYF.

The chain combines TRBV6-5 with TRBJ2-7; D assignment may be TRBD1 or TRBD2 (5 bases each). Germline CDR1 MNHEY, CDR2 SVGAGI. The CDR3 has 15 residues. The V end lost 0 bases, the J end lost 7 bases, and 16 bases lay between the germline ends. CDR3 amino acids: CASSYSGRGPREQYF. CDR3 sequence (DNA): TGTGCCAGCAGTTACTCGGGACGTGGGCCTCGGGAGCAGTACTTC.

This rearrangement joins TRBV19 to TRBJ2-7; 7 positions match TRBD2. With 8 bases clipped from V and 5 bases from J, the junction kept 6 bases outside the gene matches. Germline V lookup: CDR1 LNHDA, CDR2 SQIVND (reference sequence). This CDR3 region has 12 residues. As DNA, the CDR3 is TGTGCCAGTCAATCAGCGGGACACGAGCAGTACTTC. Translated, it gives CASQSAGHEQYF.

The chain has TRBV5-4 and TRBJ2-3; TRBD2 might be the D (5 bases). Germline CDR1 is SGHNT and CDR2 is YYREEE (reference sequence). Trimming left V 5 bases short and J 2 bases short, with 12 bases between. CDR3 length: 14 amino acids. CDR3 bases: TGTGCCAGCAGACCCAGCGGTTACACAGATACGCAGTATTTT. It specifies CASRPSGYTDTQYF.

The chain links TRBV28 to TRBJ2-7; D may be TRBD1 (5 bases). Germline values: CDR1 MDHEN, CDR2 SYDVKM. This CDR3 contains 12 residues. V was shortened by 9 bases and J by 5 bases, with 14 bases between the two germline ends. The CDR3 region is CASNWQGDEQYF. The CDR3 DNA is TGTGCCAGTAATTGGCAGGGCGACGAGCAGTACTTC.

This clone was picked up a small number of times. The junction and the germline gene differ at one end; a read error may be behind it. The chain combines TRBV30 with TRBJ1-1; D perhaps matches TRBD1 (5 bases). The CDR3 has 13 amino acids. Germline values: CDR1 GTSNPN, CDR2 SVGIG (reference sequence). The CDR3 is CAWSVRGDTGAFF. CDR3 in DNA: TGTGCCTGGAGTGTAAGGGGAGACACTGGAGCTTTCTTT.

The rearrangement uses TRBV2 and TRBJ1-3; D remains unclear. Germline loops: CDR1 SNHLY, CDR2 FYNNEI. V was cut by 7 bases and J by 0 bases, with 10 bases left in between. The CDR3 contains 14 residues. CDR3 region: CASTRESSGNTIYF. As DNA, the CDR3 is TGTGCCAGCACTCGAGAGAGCTCTGGAAACACCATATATTTT.